Each of the 19 T cell receptor beta chains below was sequenced from the same sample in a study of CD8 T cells in Susac syndrome. RNA was extracted with the RNeasy kit, and a quantity of about 0.45 to 1 ug was reverse transcribed using random hexamers. Each CDR3 protein is one row after TCRdb ran MiXCR on the immunoSEQ multiplex PCR reads. Found here are a few hundred thousand distinct CDR3 sequences, 95% of them singletons; the top ten hold 0.095%. Sequenced input: CD4+ T cells from PBMCs. These receptor sequences come from a human donor with multiple sclerosis.

The chain is built from TRBV15 and TRBJ2-3, with 10 positions matching TRBD2. The CDR3 runs to 17 residues. Germline V lookup: CDR1 LNHNV, CDR2 YYDKDF (reference sequence). V lost 0 bases and J lost 4; bases outside the gene matches: 7. The CDR3 DNA sequence: TGTGCCACCAGCAGAGATGTCGGAGCGGGAGGGTCAGATACGCAGTATTTT. Translating gives CATSRDVGAGGSDTQYF.

The V and J genes are TRBV13 and TRBJ1-1, with D possibly TRBD1 on 5 matching bases. This CDR3 is 12 amino acids long. The germline V and J ends were trimmed by 3 bases and 8 bases, with 10 bases remaining between them. CDR1 is PRHDT and CDR2 is FYEKMQ in the germline V gene (reference sequence). CDR3 nucleotide sequence: TGTGCCAGCAGCTTGCCAGGGATCGAAGCTTTCTTT. Amino acids: CASSLPGIEAFF.

The V gene is TRBV2, the J gene TRBJ2-2, with 9 bases fitting TRBD1. This CDR3 comprises 15 residues. Germline lookup yields CDR1 SNHLY and CDR2 FYNNEI. J was trimmed by 2 bases and V by 6 bases; bases with no gene match: 4. CDR3 in amino acids: CASRPGQGNTGELFF. CDR3 DNA: TGTGCCAGCAGACCGGGACAGGGCAACACCGGGGAGCTGTTTTTT.

The rearrangement uses TRBV12-3 or TRBV12-4 and TRBJ2-1; 8 bases agree with TRBD2. The CDR3 contains 13 residues. V shed 6 bases and J 6 bases; nucleotides not matched to a gene: 4. This CDR3 is CASRDGGGNEQFF. The DNA for the CDR3 is TGTGCCAGCAGGGACGGGGGGGGCAATGAGCAGTTCTTC.

This chain connects TRBV6-5 to TRBJ2-7, with TRBD2 as a possible D gene (5 bases). V was trimmed by 2 bases and J by 2 bases, leaving 10 bases between them. Germline V gives CDR1 MNHEY, CDR2 SVGAGI. CDR3 length: 14 amino acids. CDR3 sequence reads: CASSYASGTYEQYF. The CDR3 DNA reads as TGTGCCAGCAGTTACGCCTCGGGAACCTACGAGCAGTACTTC.

Here the CDR3 DNA reads TGTGCCACCAGTGAGGAGGGCGGGCCAGAGACCCAGTACTTC. It specifies CATSEEGGPETQYF. This chain connects TRBV24-1 to TRBJ2-5, with D perhaps TRBD2 (6 bases). The germline V and J ends were trimmed by 4 bases and 4 bases, with 12 bases remaining between them. The CDR3 length is 14 residues. Germline assignment: CDR1 KGHDR and CDR2 SFDVKD.

V and J are TRBV29-1 and TRBJ1-2; D not resolved. CDR1 is SQVTM, CDR2 ANQGSEA, per germline. V was cut by 2 bases and J by 4 bases, with 17 bases left in between. The CDR3 is 15 residues long. CDR3 bases: TGCAGCGTTGAAAAGGGTCCGCCTTCGGTCTATGGCTACACCTTC. Translation: CSVEKGPPSVYGYTF.

V and J are TRBV28 and TRBJ1-2; D is uncertain. The CDR3 runs 13 residues. Trimming stripped 2 bases from V and 8 bases from J, with 12 bases between. Germline values: CDR1 MDHEN, CDR2 SYDVKM. Here the CDR3 reads CASSLGQTRGYTF. CDR3 nucleotide sequence: TGTGCCAGCAGTTTAGGCCAAACTCGGGGCTACACCTTC.

The CDR3 sequence: CASSPLGAGAKNIQYF. CDR3 sequence (DNA): TGTGCCAGCTCTCCGCTTGGGGCCGGGGCCAAAAACATTCAGTACTTC. J is TRBJ2-4 and V is TRBV18; D might be TRBD1 (5 bases). Trimming shortened V by 6 bases and J by 1 base, and 16 bases separated the two germline ends. The germline gives CDR1 KGHSH, CDR2 LQKENI. There are 16 residues in the CDR3.

This clonotype appeared once. The chain links TRBV23-1 to TRBJ2-1; 8 nucleotides align to TRBD2. TRBV23-1 is reported as an ORF; its role is uncertain. Trimming at V came to 1 base and at J to 0 bases, leaving 2 bases not matched to a gene. This CDR3 is built from 16 residues. This CDR3 reads CASSQFGGDSYNEQFF. The DNA for the CDR3 is TGCGCCAGCAGTCAATTCGGGGGGGACTCCTACAATGAGCAGTTCTTC.

This clonotype has a single count. The genes are TRBV11-2 and TRBJ2-1; 8 nucleotides agree with TRBD2. The ends lost 3 bases at V and 8 bases at J; junction bases unmatched: 6. The CDR3 extends over 14 amino acids. Germline lookup yields CDR1 SGHAT and CDR2 FQNNGV. The CDR3 nucleotides are TGTGCCAGCAGCTTCGGAGCGGGAGTATATGAGCAGTTCTTC. It encodes CASSFGAGVYEQFF. The variable domain in full, with the rest retrieved from reference TRBV11-2 and TRBJ2-1, is EAGVAQSPRYKIIEKRQSVAFWCNPISGHATLYWYQQILGQGPKLLIQFQNNGVVDDSQLPKDRFSAERLKGVDSTLKIQPAKLEDSAVYLCASSFGAGVYEQFFGPGTRLTVL.

V usage is TRBV29-1 and J usage is TRBJ2-2; possible D gene TRBD1, 6 bases. Germline values: CDR1 SQVTM, CDR2 ANQGSEA. The CDR3 length is 12 residues. The V end was cut by 2 bases, the J end by 7 bases, with 8 bases between. As DNA, the CDR3 is TGCAGCGTTGAACAGGGGTACGGGGAGCTGTTTTTT. This encodes CSVEQGYGELFF.

V and J are TRBV2 and TRBJ2-7; D perhaps matches TRBD2 (5 bases). CDR1 and CDR2 (germline): SNHLY, FYNNEI. Trimming pared 8 bases from V and 2 bases from J, leaving 13 bases between. This CDR3 is 13 amino acids long. The CDR3 nucleotides are TGTGCCAGCGCCGGGGATAAGGCCTACGAGCAGTACTTC. It is translated as CASAGDKAYEQYF.

The gene calls are TRBV15 and TRBJ1-2; D remains unclear. Germline CDR1 is LNHNV and CDR2 is YYDKDF (reference sequence). The CDR3 loop spans 14 amino acids. Between the trimmed V and J ends, which lost 0 bases and 2 bases, there was a span of 7 bases. CDR3 protein: CATSRDRNNYGYTF. The CDR3 coding sequence is TGTGCCACCAGCAGAGATCGCAACAACTATGGCTACACCTTC. Complete variable domain (other parts from reference TRBV15 and TRBJ1-2): DAMVIQNPRYQVTQFGKPVTLSCSQTLNHNVMYWYQQKSSQAPKLLFHYYDKDFNNEADTPDNFQSRRPNTSFCFLDIRSPGLGDTAMYLCATSRDRNNYGYTFGSGTRLTVV.

The CDR3 nucleotides read TGTGCCAGCAGTCCCATTCCCTGGGGGCTAGGAGGTCAGCCCCAGCATTTT. It encodes CASSPIPWGLGGQPQHF. The V call is TRBV27, the J call TRBJ1-5; D perhaps matches TRBD1 (6 bases). Germline lookup yields CDR1 MNHEY and CDR2 SMNVEV (reference sequence). V shed 5 bases and J shed 6 bases, with 23 bases lying between them. The CDR3 has 17 residues.

The chain uses TRBV15 and TRBJ2-7; a possible D gene is TRBD1 (5 bases). V was clipped by 0 bases and J by 1 base, with 10 bases between them. The CDR3 runs to 15 residues. Germline CDR1 reads LNHNV; CDR2 reads YYDKDF (reference sequence). The CDR3 protein is CATSRDRSGSYEQYF. CDR3 DNA: TGTGCCACCAGCAGAGATCGCTCAGGGTCCTACGAGCAGTACTTC.

The chain links TRBV29-1 to TRBJ1-2; D gene uncertain. The CDR3 covers 12 residues. V lost 4 bases and J 11 bases, leaving 17 bases between the germline ends. The germline V gene has CDR1 SQVTM and CDR2 ANQGSEA. This CDR3 reads CSVAEGRSGYTF. DNA of the CDR3: TGCAGCGTTGCGGAAGGACGTAGCGGTTACACCTTC.

V usage is TRBV12-5 and J usage is TRBJ2-2; D possibly corresponds to TRBD1 (5 bases). Germline V lookup: CDR1 LGHNT, CDR2 FRNRAP. V was cut by 0 bases and J by 4 bases, with 9 bases left in between. The CDR3 runs to 15 residues. The CDR3 loop reads CASGLVKGRTGELFF. The CDR3 DNA is TGTGCTAGTGGTTTGGTAAAGGGGCGCACCGGGGAGCTGTTTTTT.

This clonotype was picked up a small number of times. The chain couples TRBV28 to TRBJ1-2; a possible D gene is TRBD1 (5 bases). In germline, CDR1 is MDHEN, CDR2 SYDVKM. V was shortened by 6 bases and J by 4 bases, with 12 bases between the two germline ends. The CDR3 has 13 residues. The CDR3 loop is CASSPGDGYGYTF. In nucleotides, the CDR3 is TGTGCCAGCAGCCCCGGGGACGGCTATGGCTACACCTTC.